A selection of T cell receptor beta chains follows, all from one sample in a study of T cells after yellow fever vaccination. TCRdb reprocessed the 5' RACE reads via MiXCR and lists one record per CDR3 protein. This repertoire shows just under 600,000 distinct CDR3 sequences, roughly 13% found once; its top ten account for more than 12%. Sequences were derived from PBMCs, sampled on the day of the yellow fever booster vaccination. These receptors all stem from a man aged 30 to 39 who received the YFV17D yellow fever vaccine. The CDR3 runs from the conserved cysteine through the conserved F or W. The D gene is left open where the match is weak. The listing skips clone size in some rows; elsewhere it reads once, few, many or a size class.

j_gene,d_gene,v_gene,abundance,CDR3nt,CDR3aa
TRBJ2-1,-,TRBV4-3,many,TGCGCCAGCAGCCAAGATTCCAGAAACAATGAGCAGTTCTTC,CASSQDSRNNEQFF
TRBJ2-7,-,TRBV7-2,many,TGTGCCAGCACTCCCGGTTTTAGCAGACACTACGAGCAGTACTTC,CASTPGFSRHYEQYF
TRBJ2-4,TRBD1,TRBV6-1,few,TGTGCCAGCAGGACCGGACAGGATATAGCCAAAAACATTCAGTACTTC,CASRTGQDIAKNIQYF
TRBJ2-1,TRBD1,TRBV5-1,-,TGCGCCAGCAGCTTGGACGGACAGGGGGAAATGCGTGGGTTCTTC,CASSLDGQGEMRGFF
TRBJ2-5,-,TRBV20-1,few,TGCAGTGCTAGGATTACAGGGGAGACCCAGTACTTC,CSARITGETQYF
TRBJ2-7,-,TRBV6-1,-,TGTGCCAGCAGTGAAGATGGATACCCCTACGAGCAGTACTTC,CASSEDGYPYEQYF
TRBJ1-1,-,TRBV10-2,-,TGCGCCAGCACTCTAGAGGGTGGGACCGCGAACACTGAAGCTTTCTTT,CASTLEGGTANTEAFF
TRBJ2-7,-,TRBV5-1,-,TGCGCCAGCAGCTTTGAGTACCCGCCCTCCTACGAGCAGTACTTC,CASSFEYPPSYEQYF
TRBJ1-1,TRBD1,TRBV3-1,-,TGTGCCAGCAGCCATCGGAGGGACAGGGGTTATGCTGAAGCTTTCTTT,CASSHRRDRGYAEAFF
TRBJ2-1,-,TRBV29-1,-,TGCAGCGAGTTCGGGCCTCAAGTCCCCCAGTTCTTC,CSEFGPQVPQFF
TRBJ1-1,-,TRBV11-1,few,TGTGCCAGCAGCTCCAAGGCCCGGACAGTAAACACTGAAGCTTTCTTT,CASSSKARTVNTEAFF
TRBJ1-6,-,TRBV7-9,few,TGTGCCAGCAGCTTAGATGTGTTGTCGGCCCTCCACTTT,CASSLDVLSALHF
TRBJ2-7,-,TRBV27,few,TGCACCAGCAGTTTTTTTCAGGGGCCCCTACACTCCTACGAGCAGTACTTC,CTSSFFQGPLHSYEQYF
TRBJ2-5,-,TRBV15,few,TGTGCCACCAGCAGAGTCAGAAGCGCCAGAGAGACCCAGTACTTC,CATSRVRSARETQYF
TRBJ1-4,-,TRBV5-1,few,TGCGCCAGCAGCCCCCGGGACGGAAGTAATGAAAAACTGTTTTTT,CASSPRDGSNEKLFF
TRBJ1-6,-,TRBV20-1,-,TGCAGTGCTAGTCAGAGCTTTAGCTCCTATAATTCACCCCTCCACTTT,CSASQSFSSYNSPLHF
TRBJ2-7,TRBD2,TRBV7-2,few,TGTGCCAGCAGCTTAGGAGGGACTACATACGAGCAGTACTTC,CASSLGGTTYEQYF
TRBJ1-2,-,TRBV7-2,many,TGTGCCAGCAGCTTAGTGTCCACAGCTTCCTATGGCTACACCTTC,CASSLVSTASYGYTF
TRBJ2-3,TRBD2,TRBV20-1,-,TGCAGTGCTGCGGGTGGGACTAGCGGGGCTAGCACAGATACGCAGTATTTT,CSAAGGTSGASTDTQYF
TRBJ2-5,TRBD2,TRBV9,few,TGTGCCAGCAGCGTTTGGCTAGCGGGTGATCCTCAGTACTTC,CASSVWLAGDPQYF
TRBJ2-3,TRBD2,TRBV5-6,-,TGTGCCATCAGCTTCGGACTAGCCCCAGATACGCAGTATTTT,CAISFGLAPDTQYF
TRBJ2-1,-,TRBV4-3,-,TGCGCCAGCAGCCAAGATCCGCACCAGAGCGATGAGCAGTTCTTC,CASSQDPHQSDEQFF
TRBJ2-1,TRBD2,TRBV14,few,TGTGCCAGCAGCCATCGGACAACTAGCGGGTTAAGCTCCTACAATGAGCAGTTCTTC,CASSHRTTSGLSSYNEQFF